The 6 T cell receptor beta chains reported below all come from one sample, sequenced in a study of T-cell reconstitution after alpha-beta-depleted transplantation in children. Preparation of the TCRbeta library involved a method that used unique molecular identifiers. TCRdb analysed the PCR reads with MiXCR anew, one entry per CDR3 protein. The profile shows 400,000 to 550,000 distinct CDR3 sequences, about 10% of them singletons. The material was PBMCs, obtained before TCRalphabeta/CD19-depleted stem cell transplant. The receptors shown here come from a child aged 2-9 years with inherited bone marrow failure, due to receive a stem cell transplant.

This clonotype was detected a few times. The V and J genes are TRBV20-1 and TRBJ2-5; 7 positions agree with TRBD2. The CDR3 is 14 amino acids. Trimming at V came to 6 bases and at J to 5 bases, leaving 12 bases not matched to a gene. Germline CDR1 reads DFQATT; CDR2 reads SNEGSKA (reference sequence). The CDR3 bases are TGCAGTGCCCCCTGGGGGGGAGGCGATGAGACCCAGTACTTC. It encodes CSAPWGGGDETQYF.

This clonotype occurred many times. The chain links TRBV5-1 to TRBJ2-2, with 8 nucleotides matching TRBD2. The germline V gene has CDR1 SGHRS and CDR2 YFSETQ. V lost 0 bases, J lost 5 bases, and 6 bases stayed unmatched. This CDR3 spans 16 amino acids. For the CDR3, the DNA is TGCGCCAGCAGCTTGGAACCTAGCGGGTCTACCGGGGAGCTGTTTTTT. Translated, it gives CASSLEPSGSTGELFF.

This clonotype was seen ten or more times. As DNA, the CDR3 is TGTGCCAGCAGCACCAGATCCGGGTACAATGAGCAGTTCTTC. Its protein product is CASSTRSGYNEQFF. The genes are TRBV7-9 and TRBJ2-1; D gene ambiguous. The V end lost 5 bases, the J end lost 4 bases, and 12 bases lay between the germline ends. From germline, CDR1 is SEHNR and CDR2 FQNEAQ (reference sequence). This CDR3 comprises 14 residues. Based on the CDR3 plus reference TRBV7-9 and TRBJ2-1, the full variable domain is DTGVSQNPRHKITKRGQNVTFRCDPISEHNRLYWYRQTLGQGPEFLTYFQNEAQLEKSRLLSDRFSAERPKGSFSTLEIQRTEQGDSAMYLCASSTRSGYNEQFFGPGTRLTVL.

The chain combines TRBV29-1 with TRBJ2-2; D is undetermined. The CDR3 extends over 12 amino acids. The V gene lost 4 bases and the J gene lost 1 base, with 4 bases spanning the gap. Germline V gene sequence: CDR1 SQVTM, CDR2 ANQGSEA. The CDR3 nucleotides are TGCAGCGTTGTGGAGAACACCGGGGAGCTGTTTTTT. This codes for CSVVENTGELFF.

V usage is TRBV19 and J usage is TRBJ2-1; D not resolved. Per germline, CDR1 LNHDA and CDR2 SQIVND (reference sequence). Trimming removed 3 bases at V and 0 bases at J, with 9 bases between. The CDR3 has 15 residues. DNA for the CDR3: TGTGCCAGTAGTATGGGTCGGAGCTCCTACAATGAGCAGTTCTTC. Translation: CASSMGRSSYNEQFF.

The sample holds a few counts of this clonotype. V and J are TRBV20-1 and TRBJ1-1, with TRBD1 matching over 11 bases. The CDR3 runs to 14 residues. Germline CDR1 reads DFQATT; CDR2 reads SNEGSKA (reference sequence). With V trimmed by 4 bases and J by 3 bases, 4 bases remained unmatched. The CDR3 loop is CSATRTGGDTEAFF. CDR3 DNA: TGCAGTGCTACCCGGACAGGGGGCGACACTGAAGCTTTCTTT.